A single sample is the source of the 12 T cell receptor beta chains below, sequenced in a study of OX40 agonist ivuxolimab in advanced cancers. TCRdb's copy holds only in-frame clones and misses some; the assay was immunoSEQ multiplex PCR. The sample has about 100,000 clones, just over 90% seen once; the top ten hold approximately 0.3%. The source was CD4+ or CD8+ T cells sorted from blood, collected in a trial of the OX40 agonist ivuxolimab. All receptors derive from an adult with an advanced solid tumor such as melanoma, head and neck, liver or kidney cancer.

The chain joins TRBV6-5 to TRBJ1-3; possible D gene TRBD1, 5 bases. The CDR3 covers 15 residues. V was shortened by 6 bases and J by 0 bases, with 12 bases between the two germline ends. The germline V gene encodes CDR1 MNHEY and CDR2 SVGAGI. CDR3 region: CASRAGRYSGNTIYF. The DNA for the CDR3 is TGTGCCAGCAGGGCGGGACGGTACTCTGGAAACACCATATATTTT.

This chain uses TRBV21-1 with TRBJ2-6; the D call of TRBD2 is as the table states it, not checked on the DNA. TRBV21-1 is marked as a pseudogene. This CDR3 has 17 residues. CDR3 DNA sequence: TGTGCCAGCAGCAAAGCGCGAGGATGCTCTGGGGCCAACGTCCTGACTTTC. Protein: CASSKARGCSGANVLTF.

This sequence joins TRBV10-1 and TRBJ2-7; 8 nucleotides agree with TRBD1. Germline V gene data show CDR1 as WNHNN and CDR2 as SYGVQD (reference sequence). The CDR3 contains 14 residues. Trimming removed 4 bases from V and 5 bases from J; junction bases left unmatched: 7. CDR3 sequence reads: CASSGRDRYDEQYF. The CDR3 DNA reads as TGCGCCAGCAGTGGCCGGGACAGGTACGACGAGCAGTACTTC.

The rearrangement joins TRBV5-1 to TRBJ2-5; 9 bases are shared with TRBD2. The germline CDR1 and CDR2 sequences are SGHRS and YFSETQ. V was clipped by 5 bases and J by 1 base; unmatched bases: 6. The CDR3 runs to 15 residues. The CDR3 region is CASRGTSGFQETQYF. The CDR3 DNA sequence: TGCGCCAGCAGAGGTACTAGCGGGTTCCAAGAGACCCAGTACTTC.

The table lists this clone with a few counts. V usage is TRBV5-1 and J usage is TRBJ2-2, with D unclear. The CDR3 has 13 residues. Deletions cut 4 bases from V and 1 base from J, with 5 bases between. Germline lookup yields CDR1 SGHRS and CDR2 YFSETQ. In nucleotides, the CDR3 is TGCGCCAGCAGCCTCGTGAACACCGGGGAGCTGTTTTTT. It translates to CASSLVNTGELFF.

Only one count was recorded for this clone. This sequence joins TRBV7-2 and TRBJ2-7; D is uncertain. CDR1 is SGHTA and CDR2 is FQGNSA in the germline V gene. The CDR3 loop spans 15 amino acids. V lost 5 bases to trimming and J lost 0 bases, with 14 bases between them. This CDR3 is CASSPLGVTSYEQYF. The CDR3 DNA sequence: TGTGCCAGCAGCCCCCTCGGAGTTACCTCCTACGAGCAGTACTTC.

V usage is TRBV6-1 and J usage is TRBJ2-2, with TRBD2 as a possible D gene (5 bases). Between the trimmed V and J ends, which lost 6 bases and 7 bases, there was a span of 12 bases. The germline V gene encodes CDR1 MNHNS and CDR2 SASEGT. This CDR3 comprises 13 residues. The CDR3 nucleotides are TGTGCCAGCAGGATCGGGGTGAGCGGGGAGCTGTTTTTT. Its translation is CASRIGVSGELFF.

The genes are TRBV18 and TRBJ2-5; D is ambiguous. The V end lost 2 bases, the J end lost 2 bases, and 6 bases lay between the germline ends. The CDR3 covers 13 residues. The germline CDR1 and CDR2 sequences are KGHSH and LQKENI. CDR3 region: CASSPTAQETQYF. CDR3 DNA sequence: TGTGCCAGCTCACCAACCGCGCAAGAGACCCAGTACTTC.

V is TRBV30 and J is TRBJ2-7; D gene uncertain. The CDR3 contains 12 residues. The V end lost 5 bases, the J end lost 2 bases, and 10 bases lay between the germline ends. CDR1 GTSNPN and CDR2 SVGIG come from the germline V gene (reference sequence). CDR3 protein: CAWQLSAYEQYF. In DNA form, the CDR3 reads TGTGCCTGGCAATTAAGTGCCTACGAGCAGTACTTC.

V and J are TRBV15 and TRBJ2-5, with D unclear. Germline V CDR1 and CDR2: LNHNV, YYDKDF (reference sequence). The CDR3 runs to 14 residues. Trimming cost V 0 bases and J 5 bases, with 10 bases left between them. CDR3 region: CATSRDQVVETQYF. Written as DNA, the CDR3 is TGTGCCACCAGCAGAGATCAGGTTGTGGAGACCCAGTACTTC.

The chain uses TRBV11-2 and TRBJ2-5; D may match TRBD1 or TRBD2 (5 bases each). Per germline, CDR1 SGHAT and CDR2 FQNNGV. V lost 5 bases to trimming and J lost 4 bases, with 11 bases between them. The CDR3 is 13 amino acids. The CDR3, as DNA: TGTGCCAGCAGCCCAGAGGGGAGAGAGACCCAGTACTTC. Encoded protein: CASSPEGRETQYF.

The gene calls are TRBV11-3 and TRBJ2-3; 8 bases line up with TRBD2. The CDR3 contains 15 residues. The J segment lost 3 bases and the V segment lost 5 bases, leaving 7 bases of the junction unmatched. Germline V gene data show CDR1 as SGHNT and CDR2 as YENEEA. CDR3 in amino acids: CASSLSGSGTDTQYF. DNA for the CDR3: TGTGCCAGCAGCCTCAGCGGGAGTGGGACAGATACGCAGTATTTT.